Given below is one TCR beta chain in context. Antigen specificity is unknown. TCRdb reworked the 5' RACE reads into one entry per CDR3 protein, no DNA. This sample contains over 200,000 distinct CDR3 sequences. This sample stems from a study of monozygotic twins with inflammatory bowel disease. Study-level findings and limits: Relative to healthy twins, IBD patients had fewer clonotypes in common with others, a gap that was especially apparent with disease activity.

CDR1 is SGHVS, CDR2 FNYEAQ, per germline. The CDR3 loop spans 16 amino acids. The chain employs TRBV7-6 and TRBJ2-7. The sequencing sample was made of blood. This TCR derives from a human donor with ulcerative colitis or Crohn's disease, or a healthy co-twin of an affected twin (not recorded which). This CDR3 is CASSLASGETPYEQYF.